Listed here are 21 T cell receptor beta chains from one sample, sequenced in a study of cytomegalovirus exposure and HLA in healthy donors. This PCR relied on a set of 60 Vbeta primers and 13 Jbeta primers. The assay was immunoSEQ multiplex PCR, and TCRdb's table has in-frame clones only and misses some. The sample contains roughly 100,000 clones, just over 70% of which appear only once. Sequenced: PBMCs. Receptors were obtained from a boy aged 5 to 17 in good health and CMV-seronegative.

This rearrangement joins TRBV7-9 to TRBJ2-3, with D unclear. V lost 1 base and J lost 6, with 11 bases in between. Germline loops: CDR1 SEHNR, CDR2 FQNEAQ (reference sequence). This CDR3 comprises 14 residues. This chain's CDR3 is CASSLVSNPDTQYF. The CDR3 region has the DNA TGTGCCAGCAGCTTAGTCTCTAACCCGGATACGCAGTATTTT.

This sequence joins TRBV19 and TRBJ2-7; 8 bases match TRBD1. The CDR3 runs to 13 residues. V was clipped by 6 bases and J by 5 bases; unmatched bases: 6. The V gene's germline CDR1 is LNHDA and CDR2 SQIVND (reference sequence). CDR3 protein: CASRGQGRNEQYF. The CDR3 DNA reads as TGTGCCAGTAGAGGACAGGGTCGGAACGAGCAGTACTTC. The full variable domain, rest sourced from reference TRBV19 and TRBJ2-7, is DGGITQSPKYLFRKEGQNVTLSCEQNLNHDAMYWYRQDPGQGLRLIYYSQIVNDFQKGDIAEGYSVSREKKESFPLTVTSAQKNPTAFYLCASRGQGRNEQYFGPGTRLTVT.

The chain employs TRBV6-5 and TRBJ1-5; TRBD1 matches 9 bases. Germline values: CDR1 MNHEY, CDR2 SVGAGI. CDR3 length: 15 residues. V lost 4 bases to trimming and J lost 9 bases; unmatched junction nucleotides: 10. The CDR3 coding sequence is TGTGCCAGCAGTTTGACCGGGACAGGGATTTGGCCCCAGCATTTT. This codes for CASSLTGTGIWPQHF.

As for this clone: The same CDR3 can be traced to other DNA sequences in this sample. CDR3 sequence: CASSVGGAQETQYF. In nucleotides, the CDR3 is TGTGCCAGCAGCGTAGGGGGAGCCCAAGAGACCCAGTACTTC. This chain uses TRBV9 with TRBJ2-5, with D perhaps TRBD2 (5 bases). The CDR3 is made up of 14 amino acids. With 0 bases removed from V and 1 base from J, the gap between germline ends came to 7 bases. Germline CDR1 is SGDLS and CDR2 is YYNGEE.

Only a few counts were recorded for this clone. CDR3 sequence: CASWWGEGDYGYTF. The CDR3 DNA sequence: TGTGCCAGCTGGTGGGGCGAAGGGGACTATGGCTACACCTTC. J is TRBJ1-2 and V is TRBV2; a possible D gene is TRBD1 (5 bases). This CDR3 is built from 14 residues. Germline V CDR1 and CDR2: SNHLY, FYNNEI. V shed 8 bases and J shed 3 bases, with 16 bases lying between them.

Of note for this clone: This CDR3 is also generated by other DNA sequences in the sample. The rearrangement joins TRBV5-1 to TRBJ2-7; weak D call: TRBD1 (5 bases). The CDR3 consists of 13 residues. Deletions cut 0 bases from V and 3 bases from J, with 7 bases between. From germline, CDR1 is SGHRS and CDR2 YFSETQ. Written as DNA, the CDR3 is TGCGCCAGCAGCTTGGGACAGAACTACGAGCAGTACTTC. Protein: CASSLGQNYEQYF. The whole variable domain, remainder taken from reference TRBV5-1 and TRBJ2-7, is KAGVTQTPRYLIKTRGQQVTLSCSPISGHRSVSWYQQTPGQGLQFLFEYFSETQRNKGNFPGRFSGRQFSNSRSEMNVSTLELGDSALYLCASSLGQNYEQYFGPGTRLTVT.

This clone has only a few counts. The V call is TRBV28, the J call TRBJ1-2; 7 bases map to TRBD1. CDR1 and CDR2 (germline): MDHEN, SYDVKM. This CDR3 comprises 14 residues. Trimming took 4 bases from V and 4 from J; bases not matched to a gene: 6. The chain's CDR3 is CASSSAGGAYGYTF. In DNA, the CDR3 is TGTGCCAGCAGTTCCGCAGGGGGTGCCTATGGCTACACCTTC.

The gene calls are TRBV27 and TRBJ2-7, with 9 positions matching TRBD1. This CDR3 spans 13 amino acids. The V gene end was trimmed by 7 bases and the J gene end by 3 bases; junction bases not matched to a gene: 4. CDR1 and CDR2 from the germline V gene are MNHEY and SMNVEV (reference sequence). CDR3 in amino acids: CASTGQGHYEQYF. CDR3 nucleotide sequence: TGTGCCAGCACCGGACAGGGGCACTACGAGCAGTACTTC.

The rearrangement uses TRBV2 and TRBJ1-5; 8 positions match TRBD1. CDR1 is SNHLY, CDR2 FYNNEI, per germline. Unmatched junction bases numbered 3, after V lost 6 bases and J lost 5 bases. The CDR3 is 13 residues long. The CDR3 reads CASRGQDYQPQHF. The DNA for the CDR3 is TGTGCCAGCAGGGGACAGGACTATCAGCCCCAGCATTTT. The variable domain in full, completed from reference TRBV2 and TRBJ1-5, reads EPEVTQTPSHQVTQMGQEVILRCVPISNHLYFYWYRQILGQKVEFLVSFYNNEISEKSEIFDDQFSVERPDGSNFTLKIRSTKLEDSAMYFCASRGQDYQPQHFGDGTRLSIL.

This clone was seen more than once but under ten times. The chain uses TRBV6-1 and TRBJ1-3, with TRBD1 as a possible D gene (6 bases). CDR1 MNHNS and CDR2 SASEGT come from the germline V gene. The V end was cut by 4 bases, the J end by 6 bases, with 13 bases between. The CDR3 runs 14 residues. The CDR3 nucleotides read TGTGCCAGCAGTGGGACAGTAGTTGCAAACACCATATATTTT. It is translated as CASSGTVVANTIYF.

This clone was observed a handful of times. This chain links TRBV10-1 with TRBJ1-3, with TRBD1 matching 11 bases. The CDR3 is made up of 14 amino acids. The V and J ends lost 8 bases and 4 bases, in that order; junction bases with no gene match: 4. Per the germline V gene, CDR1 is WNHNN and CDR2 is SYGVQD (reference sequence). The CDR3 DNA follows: TGCGCCAGCGCGGGACAGGGGGGAGGAAACACCATATATTTT. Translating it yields CASAGQGGGNTIYF.

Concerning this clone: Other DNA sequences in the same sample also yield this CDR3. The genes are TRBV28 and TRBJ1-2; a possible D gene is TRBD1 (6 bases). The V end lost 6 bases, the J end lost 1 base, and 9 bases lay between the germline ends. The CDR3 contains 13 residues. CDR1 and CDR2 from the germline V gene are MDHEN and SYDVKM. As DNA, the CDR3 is TGTGCCAGCAGCCCACAGGGTAACTATGGCTACACCTTC. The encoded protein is CASSPQGNYGYTF.

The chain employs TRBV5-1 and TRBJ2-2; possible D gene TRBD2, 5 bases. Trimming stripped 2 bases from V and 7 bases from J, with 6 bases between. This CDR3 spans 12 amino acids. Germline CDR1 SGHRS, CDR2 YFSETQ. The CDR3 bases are TGCGCCAGCAGCTTAGAGGGCGGGGAGCTGTTTTTT. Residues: CASSLEGGELFF.

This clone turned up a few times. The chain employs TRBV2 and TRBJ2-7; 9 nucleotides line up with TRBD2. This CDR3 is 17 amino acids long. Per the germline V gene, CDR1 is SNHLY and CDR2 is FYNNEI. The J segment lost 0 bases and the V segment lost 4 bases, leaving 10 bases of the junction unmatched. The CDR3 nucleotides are TGTGCCAGCAGTGCGACGAGGACTAGCGCTAGCTCCTACGAGCAGTACTTC. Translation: CASSATRTSASSYEQYF.

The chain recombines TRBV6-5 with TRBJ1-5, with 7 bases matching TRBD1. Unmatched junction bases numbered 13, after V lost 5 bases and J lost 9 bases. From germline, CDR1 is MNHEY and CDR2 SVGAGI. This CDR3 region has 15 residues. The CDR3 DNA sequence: TGTGCCAGCAGTACCGGGACAGCCTACGGTGGGCCCCAGCATTTT. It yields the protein CASSTGTAYGGPQHF.

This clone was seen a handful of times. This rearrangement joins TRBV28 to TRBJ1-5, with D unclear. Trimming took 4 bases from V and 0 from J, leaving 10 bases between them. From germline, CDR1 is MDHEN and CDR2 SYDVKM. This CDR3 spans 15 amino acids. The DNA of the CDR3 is TGTGCCAGCAGTTCCCGACGGGTTAGCAATCAGCCCCAGCATTTT. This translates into CASSSRRVSNQPQHF.

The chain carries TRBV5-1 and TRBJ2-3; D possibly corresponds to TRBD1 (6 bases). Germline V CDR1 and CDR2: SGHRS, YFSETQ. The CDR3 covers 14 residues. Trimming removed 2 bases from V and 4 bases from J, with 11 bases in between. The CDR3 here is CASSFRQVPDTQYF. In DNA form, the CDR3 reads TGCGCCAGCAGCTTTCGACAGGTCCCAGATACGCAGTATTTT.

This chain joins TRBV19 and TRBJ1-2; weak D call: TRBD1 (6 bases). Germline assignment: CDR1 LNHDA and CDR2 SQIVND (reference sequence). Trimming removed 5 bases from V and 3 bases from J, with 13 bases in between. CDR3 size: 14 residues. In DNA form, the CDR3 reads TGTGCCAGTAGTTCCCGACAGGCGGACTATGGCTACACCTTC. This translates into CASSSRQADYGYTF.

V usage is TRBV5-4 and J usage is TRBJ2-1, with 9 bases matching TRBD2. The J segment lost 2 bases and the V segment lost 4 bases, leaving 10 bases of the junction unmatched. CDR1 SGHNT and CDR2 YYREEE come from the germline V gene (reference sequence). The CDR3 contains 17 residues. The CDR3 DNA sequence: TGTGCCAGCAGCCCCCCACCTAGCGGGAAGGCCTACAATGAGCAGTTCTTC. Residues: CASSPPPSGKAYNEQFF.

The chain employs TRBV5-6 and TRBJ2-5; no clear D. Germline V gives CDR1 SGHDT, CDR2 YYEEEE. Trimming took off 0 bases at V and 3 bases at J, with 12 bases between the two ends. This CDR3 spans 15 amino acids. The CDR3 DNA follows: TGTGCCAGCAGCTTGGCCTGGCCCCGGGAAGAGACCCAGTACTTC. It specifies CASSLAWPREETQYF.

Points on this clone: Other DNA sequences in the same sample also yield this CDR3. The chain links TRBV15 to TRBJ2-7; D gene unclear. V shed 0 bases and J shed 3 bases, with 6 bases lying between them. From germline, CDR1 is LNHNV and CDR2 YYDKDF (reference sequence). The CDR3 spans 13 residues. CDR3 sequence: CATSRDRSYEQYF. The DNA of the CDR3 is TGTGCCACCAGCAGAGATAGGAGCTACGAGCAGTACTTC.